This T cell receptor beta chain was obtained from a study of blood T cells in healthy people across ages. Whole-study context: About one barcoded beta molecule per two T cells was captured by template switching. Broader study findings: Estimated diversity across one million T cells was deemed an underestimate. As naive T cell percentage varied, TCR beta diversity correlated strongly with it. More naive CD4+ cells and higher diversity were found in long-lived than in aged donors.

Using a J-beta primer mix together with a sample-barcoded 5' primer, a second PCR was run for about 7 to 12 cycles. From the 5' RACE reads, TCRdb called clonotypes with MiXCR, one entry per CDR3 protein. This sample has some 1.1 million distinct CDR3 sequences, with roughly two fifths found just once. Worth noting for this clonotype: Antigen unknown.

V was trimmed by 3 bases and J by 10 bases, leaving 27 bases between them. The germline V gene has CDR1 LGHNA and CDR2 YNFKEQ. This CDR3 spans 17 amino acids. J is TRBJ1-1 and V is TRBV4-2; D might be TRBD1 (6 bases). The sequence came from a man aged 18 to 29 in good health. Input material: blood. CDR3 residues: CASSHPLQGTNLAIAFF. The DNA for the CDR3 is TGTGCCAGCAGCCACCCCTTACAGGGTACCAATTTAGCGATAGCTTTCTTT.